This T cell receptor (beta chain) was sequenced in a study of PD-1 blockade in classical Hodgkin lymphoma. Relapse after autologous stem cell transplantation occurred in every patient, and brentuximab vedotin exposure varied. The CDR3 covers 16 residues. CDR1 and CDR2 from the germline V gene are SNHLY and FYNNEI. Germline trimming cut 2 bases from V and 5 bases from J; bases unmatched to any gene: 3. Clones were read by immunoSEQ multiplex PCR, and TCRdb kept only the in-frame ones, dropping some. The sample lists approximately 60,000 clones, about 88% occurring once. In the case of this clone: Its antigen is undetermined.

Findings and limits, study-wide: Newly diagnosed patients were reported to start with lower TCR diversity than healthy donors.

This chain connects TRBV2 to TRBJ2-3, with 14 bases fitting TRBD2. Sample: peripheral blood mononuclear cells (PBMCs), taken at baseline. The source of this sequence is a human donor with classical Hodgkin lymphoma. The CDR3, as DNA: TGTGCCAGCAGTGAAACCGGACTAGCGGGAGGAGATACGCAGTATTTT. It is translated as CASSETGLAGGDTQYF.